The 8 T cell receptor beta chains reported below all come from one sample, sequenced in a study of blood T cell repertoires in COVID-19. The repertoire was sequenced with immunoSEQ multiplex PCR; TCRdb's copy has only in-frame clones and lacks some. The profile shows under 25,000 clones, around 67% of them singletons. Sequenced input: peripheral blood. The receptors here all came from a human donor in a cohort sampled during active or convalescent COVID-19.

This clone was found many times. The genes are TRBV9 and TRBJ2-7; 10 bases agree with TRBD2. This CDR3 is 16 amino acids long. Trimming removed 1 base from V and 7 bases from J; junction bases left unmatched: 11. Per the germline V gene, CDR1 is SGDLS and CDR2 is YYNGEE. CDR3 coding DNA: TGTGCCAGCAGCGTAACACTCCTAGCGGGAGTCGGGGAGCAGTACTTC. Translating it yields CASSVTLLAGVGEQYF.

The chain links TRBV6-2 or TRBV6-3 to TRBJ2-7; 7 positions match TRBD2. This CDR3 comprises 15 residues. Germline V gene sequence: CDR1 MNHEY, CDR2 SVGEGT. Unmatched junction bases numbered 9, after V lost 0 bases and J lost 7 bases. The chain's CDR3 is CASSYSWGGAREQYF. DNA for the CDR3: TGTGCCAGCAGTTACTCCTGGGGGGGAGCTCGTGAGCAGTACTTC.

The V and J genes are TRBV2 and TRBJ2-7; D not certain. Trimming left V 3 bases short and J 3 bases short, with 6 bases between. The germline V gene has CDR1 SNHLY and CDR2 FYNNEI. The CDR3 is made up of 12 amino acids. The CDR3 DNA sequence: TGTGCCAGCAGTGAGACGGGCTACGAGCAGTACTTC. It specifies CASSETGYEQYF.

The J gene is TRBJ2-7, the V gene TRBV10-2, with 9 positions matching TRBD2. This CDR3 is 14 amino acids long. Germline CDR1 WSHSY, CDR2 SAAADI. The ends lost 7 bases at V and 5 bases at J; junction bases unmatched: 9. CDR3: CASTSGGLANEQYF. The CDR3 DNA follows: TGCGCCAGCACATCTGGGGGACTAGCCAACGAGCAGTACTTC.

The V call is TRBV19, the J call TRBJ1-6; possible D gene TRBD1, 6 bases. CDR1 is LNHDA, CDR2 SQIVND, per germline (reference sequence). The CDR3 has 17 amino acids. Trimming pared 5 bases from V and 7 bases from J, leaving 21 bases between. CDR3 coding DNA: TGTGCCAGTAGTCCAAGGACAGCTCCAAATAGAAATTCACCCCTCCACTTT. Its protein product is CASSPRTAPNRNSPLHF.

The CDR3 region is CASSVLPVNQPQHF. For the CDR3, the DNA is TGTGCCAGCAGCGTCCTTCCTGTCAATCAGCCCCAGCATTTT. This chain joins TRBV9 and TRBJ1-5; the D is unclear. Germline values: CDR1 SGDLS, CDR2 YYNGEE. Trimming took off 2 bases at V and 3 bases at J, with 9 bases between the two ends. This CDR3 region has 14 residues. The whole variable domain, remainder taken from reference TRBV9 and TRBJ1-5, is DSGVTQTPKHLITATGQRVTLRCSPRSGDLSVYWYQQSLDQGLQFLIQYYNGEERAKGNILERFSAQQFPDLHSELNLSSLELGDSALYFCASSVLPVNQPQHFGDGTRLSIL.

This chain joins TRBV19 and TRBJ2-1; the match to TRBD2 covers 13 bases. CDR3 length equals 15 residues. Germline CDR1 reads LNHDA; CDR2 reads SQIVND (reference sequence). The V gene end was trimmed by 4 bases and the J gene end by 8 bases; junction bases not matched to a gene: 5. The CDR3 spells CASSTRTSGSYEQFF. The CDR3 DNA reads TGTGCCAGTAGTACCCGGACTAGCGGGAGCTATGAGCAGTTCTTC.

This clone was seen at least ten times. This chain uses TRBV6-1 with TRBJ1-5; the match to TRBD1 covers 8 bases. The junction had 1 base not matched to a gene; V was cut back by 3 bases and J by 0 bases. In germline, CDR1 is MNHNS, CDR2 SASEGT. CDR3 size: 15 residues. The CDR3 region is CASSEGQVSNQPQHF. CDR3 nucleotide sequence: TGTGCCAGCAGTGAGGGACAGGTTAGCAATCAGCCCCAGCATTTT.